This T cell receptor (beta chain) is drawn from a study of T cell responses to AZD1222 COVID-19 vaccine. Turning to the study itself: Pooling covered second doses at about 4 or about 12 weeks.

After removal of 6 bases from V and 0 bases from J, the junction contained 3 bases not matched to a gene. CDR3 length: 16 amino acids. Germline loops: CDR1 MNHEY, CDR2 SVGEGT. This clone was recorded once. Antigen: not known. Findings of the study overall: Donors, mostly white British, included more females; clonal diversity was possibly underestimated. Spike-wide coverage was observed for vaccine-associated CD4 TCRs, with dominant responses at 160-218 and 743-854. Repertoire sampling occurred only after the peak T cell response.

TCRdb keeps only in-frame clones here, not all; method: immunoSEQ multiplex PCR. The table lists 84,000 or so clones, nearly 90% of them singletons, with approximately 1.6% in the top ten. The TCR originated in an adult in good health. The chain links TRBV6-2 or TRBV6-3 to TRBJ2-6; TRBD1 matches at 9 bases. Sequenced here: peripheral blood, sampled on day 0 of AZD1222 vaccination. The CDR3 DNA is TGTGCCAGCAGCCGGGACAGGGCCTCTGGGGCCAACGTCCTGACTTTC. The encoded protein is CASSRDRASGANVLTF.